A selection of T cell receptor beta chains follows, all from one sample in a study of T cells in localized non-small cell lung cancer. Some clones are missing from TCRdb's copy, which holds only in-frame ones; the method was immunoSEQ multiplex PCR. The sample shows a few thousand clones, around 25% of them seen only once. This specimen was lung tumor tissue, taken before any cancer treatment. The receptors were gathered from a man between 40 and 69 years old with stage I squamous cell lung carcinoma. CDR3s include the opening cysteine and the closing phenylalanine or tryptophan. Fields, in order: V gene, clone size, CDR3 protein. Part of the rows lack a size; the others show once, few, many or a class for expanded clones.

v_gene: TRBV19; abundance: NA; CDR3aa: CASSIARQGINQPQHF
v_gene: TRBV11-3; abundance: NA; CDR3aa: CASSLDRASTEAFF
v_gene: TRBV11-3; abundance: NA; CDR3aa: CASSPLGAEGNEQFF
v_gene: TRBV30; abundance: NA; CDR3aa: CAWSVLGTEYF
v_gene: TRBV9; abundance: few; CDR3aa: CASGPGQDPYEQYF
v_gene: TRBV6-8; abundance: NA; CDR3aa: CASSNRGSYNEQFF
v_gene: TRBV9; abundance: NA; CDR3aa: CASGGARGIQYF
v_gene: TRBV6-8; abundance: NA; CDR3aa: CASRSSLQGQGSSPLHF
v_gene: TRBV14; abundance: NA; CDR3aa: CASSQGGIPTYEQYF
v_gene: TRBV6-8; abundance: NA; CDR3aa: CASSYSKSLAGPFYGYTF
v_gene: TRBV18; abundance: NA; CDR3aa: CASSYGEYNEQFF
v_gene: TRBV7-2; abundance: medium-sized; CDR3aa: CASSFILRTEAFF
v_gene: TRBV11-3; abundance: medium-sized; CDR3aa: CASSSGHKSSYEQYF
v_gene: TRBV1; abundance: medium-sized; CDR3aa: CASSHPRTGTPYGYTF
v_gene: TRBV30; abundance: NA; CDR3aa: CAWSVDSPLHF
v_gene: TRBV11-3; abundance: NA; CDR3aa: CASSPHHPPYEQYF
v_gene: TRBV29-1; abundance: few; CDR3aa: CSVVHPANVMNTEAFF
v_gene: TRBV6-8; abundance: NA; CDR3aa: CASRQGIYNSPLHF